This TCR beta chain was retrieved from a study of shared T cell receptors in the human thymus. Method: immunoSEQ multiplex PCR; TCRdb's copy keeps in-frame clones and lacks some. The sample contains hundreds of thousands of clones, 85% to 90% of which appear only once. Looked up from germline, CDR1 is MNHNS and CDR2 is SASEGT. The CDR3 has 14 residues. The V end lost 3 bases, the J end lost 6 bases, and 13 bases lay between the germline ends. The same sample was also used in a study of human thymus T cells.

The rearrangement links TRBV6-1 to TRBJ2-3; D perhaps matches TRBD1 (8 bases). Sequencing was done on a sample of thymocytes. This TCR was recovered from a boy under three years old with a congenital heart defect. CDR3 in DNA: TGTGCCAGCAGTGACAGGGGGCGGGAGGATACGCAGTATTTT. Translating it yields CASSDRGREDTQYF.